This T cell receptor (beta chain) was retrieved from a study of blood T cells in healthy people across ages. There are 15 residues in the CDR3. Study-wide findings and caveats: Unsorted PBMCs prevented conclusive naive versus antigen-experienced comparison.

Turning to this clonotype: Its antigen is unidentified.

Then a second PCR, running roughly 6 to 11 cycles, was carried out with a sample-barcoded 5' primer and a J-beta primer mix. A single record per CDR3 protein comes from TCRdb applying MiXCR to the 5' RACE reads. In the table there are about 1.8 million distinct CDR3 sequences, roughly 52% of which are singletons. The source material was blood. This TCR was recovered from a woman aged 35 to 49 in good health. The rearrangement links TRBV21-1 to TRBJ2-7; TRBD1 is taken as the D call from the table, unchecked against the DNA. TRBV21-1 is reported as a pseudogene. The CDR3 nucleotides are TGTGCCAGCAGGAAAAAGGGCAGGGAGAAGGACGAGCAGTACTTC. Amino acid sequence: CASRKKGREKDEQYF.